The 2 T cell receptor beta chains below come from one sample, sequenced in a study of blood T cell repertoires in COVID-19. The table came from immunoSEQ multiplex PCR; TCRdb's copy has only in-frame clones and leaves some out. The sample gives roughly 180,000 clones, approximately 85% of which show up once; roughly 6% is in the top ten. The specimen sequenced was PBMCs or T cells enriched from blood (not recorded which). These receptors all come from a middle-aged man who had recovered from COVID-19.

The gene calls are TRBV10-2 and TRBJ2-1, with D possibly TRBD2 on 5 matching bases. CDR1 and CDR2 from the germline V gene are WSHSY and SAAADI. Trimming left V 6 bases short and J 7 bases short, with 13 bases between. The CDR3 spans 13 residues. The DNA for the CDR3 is TGCGCCAGCAGCCCCGGAGTAGCGAATGAGCAGTTCTTC. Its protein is CASSPGVANEQFF.

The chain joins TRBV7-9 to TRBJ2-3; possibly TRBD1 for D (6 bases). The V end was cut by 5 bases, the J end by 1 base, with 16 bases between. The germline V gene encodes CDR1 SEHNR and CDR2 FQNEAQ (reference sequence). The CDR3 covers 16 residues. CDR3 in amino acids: CASSPWTAEGTDTQYF. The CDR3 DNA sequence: TGTGCCAGCAGCCCATGGACAGCCGAGGGCACAGATACGCAGTATTTT.